This TCR beta chain comes out of a study of shared clonotypes between healthy human individuals. Study as a whole: CD4 naive and CD4 memory each took three plates per donor, while CD8 naive took two and CD8 memory one.

Findings and caveats of the study: Shared across a handful of donors were 4% to 6% of the naive CD4 clonotypes.

V was clipped by 2 bases and J by 8 bases, with 11 bases between them. CDR3 length: 13 amino acids. Per the germline V gene, CDR1 is SGHRS and CDR2 is YFSETQ. About this clone: Its specificity is not known.

Replicate sorted-subset PCRs were loaded with about 0.2 ug DNA, tens of thousands of T cell genomes. Sequencing used immunoSEQ multiplex PCR; TCRdb keeps in-frame clones, though not all of them. The sample lists around 100,000 clones; around 71% were seen once. This clonotype originated in a woman aged 25 to 39 in good health. The sequencing input was memory CD8+ T cells sorted from blood. The subset: CD45RO+ cells pooled with CCR7-negative TemRA cells. V is TRBV5-1 and J is TRBJ2-1; D remains unclear. CDR3 nucleotides: TGCGCCAGCAGCTTTTTGAACAGCTATGAGCAGTTCTTC. Its protein is CASSFLNSYEQFF.